The present T cell receptor beta chain was sequenced within a study of identical twins. Findings of the study overall: Researchers caution that invariant MAIT and iNKT cells could partly confound zero-insertion analyses.

This clonotype showed up just a few times. Its specificity is unknown. TCRdb independently ran MiXCR on the 5' RACE reads; one entry per CDR3 protein. Counted here are approximately 500,000 distinct CDR3 sequences, roughly 15% occurring once; the ten biggest clones make up about 0.4%. This same sample was also part of a study on yellow fever vaccine responses in identical twins.

This receptor was taken from a woman under 30 in good health. The specimen was CD4+ T cells sorted from blood.

This CDR3 is CASSLYEPDTQYF. In nucleotides, the CDR3 is TGTGCCAGCAGCTTATACGAGCCAGATACGCAGTATTTT. The chain couples TRBV5-6 to TRBJ2-3; D remains unclear. The CDR3 totals 13 residues. The V end was cut by 2 bases, the J end by 4 bases, with 8 bases between. Per germline, CDR1 SGHDT and CDR2 YYEEEE. Variable domain in full (rest from reference TRBV5-6 and TRBJ2-3): DAGVTQSPTHLIKTRGQQVTLRCSPKSGHDTVSWYQQALGQGPQFIFQYYEEEERQRGNFPDRFSGHQFPNYSSELNVNALLLGDSALYLCASSLYEPDTQYFGPGTRLTVL.